The 4 T cell receptor beta chains below all came from one sample that was sequenced in a study of patients and donors after allogeneic stem cell transplantation (dated by TCRdb to 2019 to 2021). Libraries came from RT-PCR. Sequencing was carried out with a NextSeq 550. TCRdb applied fastp at Q25 and MiXCR to the public reads, then kept only in-frame beta chains. Rows are combined by CDR3 protein, so each entry shows the most common genes and DNA. The sample contains 200,000 to 250,000 distinct CDR3 sequences, less than 15% of them found a single time. Of the sample, about 9.9% falls within the top ten clones. Sequenced sample: blood, either unsorted or a sorted T cell fraction (not recorded which). These receptors came from a human donor who was either an allogeneic HSCT recipient or a stem cell or donor lymphocyte infusion donor (not recorded which). It is not recorded whose cells these are; they may come from a transplant donor.

A few counts support this clonotype. The V call is TRBV11-1, the J call TRBJ2-3; a weak D match, TRBD1 (5 bases). This CDR3 is built from 12 residues. Germline CDR1 and CDR2: SGHAT and FQDESV (reference sequence). V gave up 4 bases and J gave up 8 bases, with 10 bases separating them. The CDR3 protein is CASSSQGPTQYF. Written as DNA, the CDR3 is TGTGCCAGCAGCTCGCAGGGTCCTACGCAGTATTTT.

V and J are TRBV5-5 and TRBJ1-1; possibly TRBD1 for D (5 bases). V was cut by 5 bases and J by 1 base, with 15 bases left in between. Germline CDR1 SGHKS, CDR2 YYEKEE (reference sequence). The CDR3 sequence is 15 residues long. The DNA for the CDR3 is TGTGCCAGCAGACGAAGGGGAACAGCGAACACTGAAGCTTTCTTT. Amino acid sequence: CASRRRGTANTEAFF.

The gene calls are TRBV14 and TRBJ2-3; tentatively, D is TRBD2 (5 bases). Germline CDR1 and CDR2: SGHDN and FVKESK. This CDR3 comprises 17 residues. V lost 4 bases, J lost 4 bases, and 21 bases lay in between. The CDR3 protein is CASSPGGRPYSSDTQYF. CDR3 in DNA: TGTGCCAGCAGCCCAGGAGGACGGCCCTATTCATCAGATACGCAGTATTTT.

The CDR3 DNA follows: TGTGCCAGCAACTATAGGACTACTAGAACCCAAGAGACCCAGTACTTC. This translates into CASNYRTTRTQETQYF. J is TRBJ2-5 and V is TRBV3-1; weak D call: TRBD2 (6 bases). The CDR3 covers 16 residues. Trimming cost V 7 bases and J 1 base, with 19 bases left between them. Germline values: CDR1 LGHDT, CDR2 YNNKEL (reference sequence).